Shown below are 11 T cell receptor beta chains from a single sample sequenced in a study of blood T cell repertoires in COVID-19. Clones were sequenced by immunoSEQ multiplex PCR, and TCRdb holds only the in-frame ones, with some missing. This table has approximately 220,000 clones, around 88% appearing once. The sequenced sample consisted of peripheral blood. Receptors were obtained from a woman in her 50s with acute or convalescent COVID-19.

DNA for the CDR3: TGTGCCAGAAGCTTGGGGGCTGCAGCTAACTATGGCTACACCTTC. Translation: CARSLGAAANYGYTF. This sequence joins TRBV5-3 and TRBJ1-2; D gene unclear. TRBV5-3 is placed among ORFs of uncertain function. V lost 0 bases, J lost 0 bases, and 9 bases lay in between. This CDR3 has 15 residues.

The chain carries TRBV5-4 and TRBJ1-5; 8 bases align to TRBD1. The germline CDR1 and CDR2 sequences are SGHNT and YYREEE (reference sequence). Trimming took 3 bases from V and 4 from J; bases not matched to a gene: 15. This CDR3 comprises 18 residues. CDR3 DNA: TGTGCCAGCAGCTATAGGGACAGGCCTGACCGACAAAATCAGCCCCAGCATTTT. It specifies CASSYRDRPDRQNQPQHF.

J is TRBJ2-3 and V is TRBV28, with D uncertain. V was pared by 5 bases and J by 4 bases, with 13 bases between. This CDR3 has 14 residues. In germline, CDR1 is MDHEN, CDR2 SYDVKM. CDR3 in DNA: TGTGCCAGCAGTCGTGACTCCCGCGCAGATACGCAGTATTTT. It is translated as CASSRDSRADTQYF.

Judged by abundance, this clone is medium-sized. V and J are TRBV29-1 and TRBJ2-7, with D perhaps matching TRBD1 (5 bases). The CDR3 loop spans 13 amino acids. Germline CDR1 reads SQVTM; CDR2 reads ANQGSEA. Between the trimmed V and J ends, which lost 4 bases and 3 bases, there was a span of 13 bases. CDR3 amino acids: CSVVGANGYEQYF. CDR3 DNA: TGCAGCGTTGTAGGGGCCAACGGCTACGAGCAGTACTTC.

The chain couples TRBV19 to TRBJ1-4; unclear D gene. V lost 6 bases, J lost 2 bases, and 7 bases lay in between. This CDR3 has 13 amino acids. CDR1 LNHDA and CDR2 SQIVND come from the germline V gene (reference sequence). The CDR3 DNA reads as TGTGCCAGTAGCCAACAGACTAATGAAAAACTGTTTTTT. Its protein is CASSQQTNEKLFF.

This clone was found many times. The rearrangement joins TRBV2 to TRBJ2-2; 11 bases agree with TRBD2. The CDR3 sequence is 15 residues long. Germline CDR1 is SNHLY and CDR2 is FYNNEI. V dropped 5 bases and J dropped 4; count of bases not matched to a gene: 3. The CDR3 here is CASSRGLAGTGELFF. The CDR3 DNA reads TGTGCCAGCAGTAGAGGACTAGCGGGCACCGGGGAGCTGTTTTTT.

The rearrangement joins TRBV7-8 to TRBJ2-5; 9 bases agree with TRBD2. The CDR3 contains 16 residues. After removal of 8 bases from V and 5 bases from J, the junction contained 15 bases not matched to a gene. Germline V gene sequence: CDR1 SGHVS, CDR2 FQNEAQ. The CDR3 DNA sequence: TGTGCCAGCCGTAGTAGGGCGGGAGGGATTCGGGAGACCCAGTACTTC. This gives the protein CASRSRAGGIRETQYF.

The chain recombines TRBV11-2 with TRBJ2-3; 10 nucleotides align to TRBD2. This CDR3 has 15 residues. Germline V gene data show CDR1 as SGHAT and CDR2 as FQNNGV. V shed 2 bases, J shed 6 bases, and the junction held 5 bases outside the gene matches. CDR3 residues: CASSLTLGLADTQYF. Written as DNA, the CDR3 is TGTGCCAGCAGCTTAACCCTGGGACTAGCGGATACGCAGTATTTT.

This sequence joins TRBV3-1 (or the pseudogene TRBV3-2) and TRBJ2-7; a weak D match, TRBD2 (5 bases). Germline values: CDR1 LGHDT, CDR2 YNNKEL (reference sequence). V was cut by 4 bases and J by 2 bases, with 9 bases left in between. The CDR3 consists of 13 residues. CDR3 sequence (DNA): TGTGCCAGCAGCCCGAGGGTTGCCTACGAGCAGTACTTC. This gives the protein CASSPRVAYEQYF.

In DNA form, the CDR3 reads TGTGCCAGCAGTTTAGTTGGGACACCCATAAACAATGAGCAGTTCTTC. Its protein product is CASSLVGTPINNEQFF. The V call is TRBV28, the J call TRBJ2-1; TRBD1 is a possible D gene (6 bases). The CDR3 covers 16 residues. Germline loops: CDR1 MDHEN, CDR2 SYDVKM. Trimming pared 2 bases from V and 5 bases from J, leaving 16 bases between.

This clone was picked up one time. The chain joins TRBV7-9 to TRBJ2-5; 10 bases align to TRBD2. The CDR3 has 12 residues. Trimming at V came to 8 bases and at J to 5 bases, leaving 2 bases not matched to a gene. Germline V gene sequence: CDR1 SEHNR, CDR2 FQNEAQ (reference sequence). Here the CDR3 reads CASQGLAETQYF. CDR3 nucleotide sequence: TGTGCCAGCCAGGGACTAGCGGAGACCCAGTACTTC.